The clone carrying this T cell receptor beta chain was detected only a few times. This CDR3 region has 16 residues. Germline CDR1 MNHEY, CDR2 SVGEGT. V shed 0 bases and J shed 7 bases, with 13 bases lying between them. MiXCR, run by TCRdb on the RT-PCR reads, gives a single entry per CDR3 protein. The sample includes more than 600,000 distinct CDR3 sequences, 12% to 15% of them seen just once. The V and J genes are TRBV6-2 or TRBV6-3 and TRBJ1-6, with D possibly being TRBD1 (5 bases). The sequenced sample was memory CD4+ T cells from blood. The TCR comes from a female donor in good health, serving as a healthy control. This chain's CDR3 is CASSYSRGARNSPLHF. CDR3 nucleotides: TGTGCCAGCAGTTACTCGAGAGGGGCACGGAATTCACCCCTCCACTTT.